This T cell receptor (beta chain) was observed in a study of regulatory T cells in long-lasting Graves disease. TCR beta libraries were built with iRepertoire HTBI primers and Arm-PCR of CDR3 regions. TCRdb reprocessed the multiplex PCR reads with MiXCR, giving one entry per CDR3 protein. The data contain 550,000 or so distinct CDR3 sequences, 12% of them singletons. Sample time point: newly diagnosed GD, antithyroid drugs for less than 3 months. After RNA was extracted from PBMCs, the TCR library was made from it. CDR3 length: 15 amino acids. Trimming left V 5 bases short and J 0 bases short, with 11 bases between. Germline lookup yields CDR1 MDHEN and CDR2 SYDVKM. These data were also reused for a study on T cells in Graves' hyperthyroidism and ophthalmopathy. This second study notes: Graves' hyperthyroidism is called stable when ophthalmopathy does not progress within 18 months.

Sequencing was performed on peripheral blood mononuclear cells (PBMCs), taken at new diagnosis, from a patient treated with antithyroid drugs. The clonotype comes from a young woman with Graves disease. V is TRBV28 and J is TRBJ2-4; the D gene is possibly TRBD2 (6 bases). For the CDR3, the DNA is TGTGCCAGCAGTCCCGGGGGAATAGCCAAAAACATTCAGTACTTC. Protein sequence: CASSPGGIAKNIQYF.